This T cell receptor (beta chain) was recorded in a study of blood T cells in healthy people across ages. Study-level points and caveats: Observed TCR beta diversity per million T cells went down as age went up. This fall followed a roughly linear course with age.

With a J-beta primer mix and a sample-barcoded 5' primer, a second PCR ran about 7 to 12 cycles. Each of the cDNA molecules was tagged by a template-switch adaptor with 12 random nucleotides. TCRdb redid the calling of the 5' RACE reads with MiXCR, one entry per CDR3 protein. The repertoire has around 820,000 distinct CDR3 sequences, just under 25% of them found once; the top ten carry more than 3%. This clonotype was observed a handful of times. Its antigen remains unidentified. Every donor gave roughly 9.6 milliliters of peripheral blood. Another study also made use of these data, one on T cells of mothers and their children.

The sample consisted of blood. The source of this sequence is a boy aged 5-17 years in good health.

CDR3: CASSFGRGQGLHPGNQPQHF. CDR3 DNA sequence: TGTGCCAGCAGTTTTGGGCGGGGACAGGGGCTACACCCGGGCAATCAGCCCCAGCATTTT. This chain uses TRBV12-3 or TRBV12-4 with TRBJ1-5; 10 nucleotides align to TRBD1. This CDR3 has 20 amino acids. The trim removed 3 bases at V and 2 bases at J, leaving 16 bases unmatched.